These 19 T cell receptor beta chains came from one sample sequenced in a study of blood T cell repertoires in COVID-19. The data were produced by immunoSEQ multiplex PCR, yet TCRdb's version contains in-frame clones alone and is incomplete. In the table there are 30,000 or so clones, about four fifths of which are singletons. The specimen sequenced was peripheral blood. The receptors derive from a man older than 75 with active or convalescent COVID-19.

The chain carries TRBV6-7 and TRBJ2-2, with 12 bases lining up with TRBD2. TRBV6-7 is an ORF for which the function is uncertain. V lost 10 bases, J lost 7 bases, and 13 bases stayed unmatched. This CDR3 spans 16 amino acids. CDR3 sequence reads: CATPFLAGGLGGELFF. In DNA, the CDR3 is TGTGCCACCCCCTTTCTAGCGGGAGGGCTTGGCGGGGAGCTGTTTTTT.

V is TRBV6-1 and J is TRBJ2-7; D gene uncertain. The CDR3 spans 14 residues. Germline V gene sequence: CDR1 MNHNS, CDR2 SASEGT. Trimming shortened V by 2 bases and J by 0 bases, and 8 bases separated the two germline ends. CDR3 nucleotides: TGTGCCAGCAGTGAAAGCCGGAGCTCCTACGAGCAGTACTTC. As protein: CASSESRSSYEQYF.

CDR3 loop: CASKGPSSPLHF. The CDR3 DNA follows: TGTGCCAGCAAAGGCCCTAGTTCACCCCTCCACTTT. The rearrangement joins TRBV2 to TRBJ1-6; D not resolved. Deletions cut 7 bases from V and 9 bases from J, with 10 bases between. Per the germline V gene, CDR1 is SNHLY and CDR2 is FYNNEI. This CDR3 has 12 amino acids.

In DNA form, the CDR3 reads TGTGCCGCCGGAGCCTACGAGCAGTACTTC. Translated: CAAGAYEQYF. V is TRBV10-3 and J is TRBJ2-7; D unresolved. The CDR3 consists of 10 residues. V dropped 11 bases and J dropped 2 bases, with 7 bases sitting between them. The germline gives CDR1 ENHRY, CDR2 SYGVKD.

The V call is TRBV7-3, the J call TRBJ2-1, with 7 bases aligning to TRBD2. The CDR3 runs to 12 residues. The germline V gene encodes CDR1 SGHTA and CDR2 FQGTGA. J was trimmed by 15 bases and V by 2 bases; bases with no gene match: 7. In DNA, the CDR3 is TGTGCCAGCAGCTTACGGGCGGGAGAGGTGTTCTTC. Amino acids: CASSLRAGEVFF.

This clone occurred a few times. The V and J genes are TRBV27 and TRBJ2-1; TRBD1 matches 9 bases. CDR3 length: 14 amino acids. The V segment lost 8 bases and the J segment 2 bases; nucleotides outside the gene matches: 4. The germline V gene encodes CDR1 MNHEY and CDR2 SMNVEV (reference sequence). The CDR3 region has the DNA TGTGCCAGCGGAGGGACAGGGACCTACAATGAGCAGTTCTTC. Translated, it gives CASGGTGTYNEQFF.

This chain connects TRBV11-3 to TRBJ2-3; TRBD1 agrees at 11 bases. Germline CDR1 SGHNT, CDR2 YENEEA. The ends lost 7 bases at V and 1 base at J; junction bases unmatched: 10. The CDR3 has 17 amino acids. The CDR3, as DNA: TGTGCCAGCAATAACGGGGACAGGGGGGTCGGCACAGATACGCAGTATTTT. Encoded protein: CASNNGDRGVGTDTQYF.

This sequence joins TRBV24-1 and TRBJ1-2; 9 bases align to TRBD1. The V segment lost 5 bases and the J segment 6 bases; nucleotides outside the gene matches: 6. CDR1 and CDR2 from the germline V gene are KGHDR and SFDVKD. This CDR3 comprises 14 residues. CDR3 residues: CATSGPGQGNGYTF. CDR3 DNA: TGTGCCACCAGTGGACCGGGACAGGGAAATGGCTACACCTTC.

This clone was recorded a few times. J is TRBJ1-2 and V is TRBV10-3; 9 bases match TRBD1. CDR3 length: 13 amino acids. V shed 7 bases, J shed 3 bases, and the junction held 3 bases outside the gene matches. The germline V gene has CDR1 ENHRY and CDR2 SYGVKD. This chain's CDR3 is CAIKGTGHYGYTF. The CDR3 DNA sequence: TGTGCCATCAAAGGGACAGGGCACTATGGCTACACCTTC.

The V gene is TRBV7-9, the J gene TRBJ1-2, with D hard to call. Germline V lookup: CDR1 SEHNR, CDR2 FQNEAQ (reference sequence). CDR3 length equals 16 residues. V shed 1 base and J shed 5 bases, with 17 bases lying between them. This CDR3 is CASSLGPGRFSYGYTF. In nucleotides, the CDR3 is TGTGCCAGCAGCTTAGGGCCTGGGAGGTTCTCTTATGGCTACACCTTC.

The CDR3 reads CASSLDPGQGATGELFF. The CDR3 nucleotides are TGTGCCAGCAGCTTAGACCCGGGACAGGGGGCTACCGGGGAGCTGTTTTTT. The chain recombines TRBV11-3 with TRBJ2-2; 12 positions match TRBD1. This CDR3 comprises 17 residues. J lost 5 bases, V lost 0 bases, and 4 bases had no gene match. Germline lookup yields CDR1 SGHNT and CDR2 YENEEA.

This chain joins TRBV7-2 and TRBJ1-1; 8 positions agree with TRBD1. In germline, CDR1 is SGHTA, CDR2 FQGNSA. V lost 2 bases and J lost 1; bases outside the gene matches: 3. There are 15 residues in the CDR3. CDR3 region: CASSLWGTGNTEAFF. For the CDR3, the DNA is TGTGCCAGCAGCTTATGGGGGACAGGGAACACTGAAGCTTTCTTT.

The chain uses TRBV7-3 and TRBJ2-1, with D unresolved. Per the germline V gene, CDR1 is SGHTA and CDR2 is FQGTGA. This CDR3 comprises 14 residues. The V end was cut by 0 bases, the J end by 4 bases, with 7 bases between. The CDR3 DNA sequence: TGTGCCAGCAGCTTAACGAGCAGGTACAATGAGCAGTTCTTC. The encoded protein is CASSLTSRYNEQFF. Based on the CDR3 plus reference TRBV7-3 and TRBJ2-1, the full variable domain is GAGVSQTPSNKVTEKGKYVELRCDPISGHTALYWYRQSLGQGPEFLIYFQGTGAADDSGLPNDRFFAVRPEGSVSTLKIQRTERGDSAVYLCASSLTSRYNEQFFGPGTRLTVL.

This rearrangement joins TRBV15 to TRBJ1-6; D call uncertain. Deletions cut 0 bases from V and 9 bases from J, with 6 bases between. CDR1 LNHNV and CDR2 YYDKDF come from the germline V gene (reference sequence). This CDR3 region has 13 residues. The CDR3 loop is CATSRDRGSPLHF. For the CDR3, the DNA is TGTGCCACCAGCAGAGACCGGGGTTCACCCCTCCACTTT.

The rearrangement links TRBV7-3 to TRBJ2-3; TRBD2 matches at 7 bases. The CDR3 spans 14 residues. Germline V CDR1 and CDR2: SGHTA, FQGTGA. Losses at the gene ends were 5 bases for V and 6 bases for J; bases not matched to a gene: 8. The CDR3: CASSEAGDVDTQYF. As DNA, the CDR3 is TGTGCCAGCAGCGAGGCGGGAGACGTTGATACGCAGTATTTT.

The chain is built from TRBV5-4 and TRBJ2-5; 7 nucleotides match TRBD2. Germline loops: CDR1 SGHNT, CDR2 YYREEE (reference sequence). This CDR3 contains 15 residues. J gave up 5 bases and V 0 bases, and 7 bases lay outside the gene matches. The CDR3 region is CASSLGGGRAETQYF. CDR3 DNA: TGTGCCAGCAGCTTGGGAGGAGGGAGGGCCGAGACCCAGTACTTC.

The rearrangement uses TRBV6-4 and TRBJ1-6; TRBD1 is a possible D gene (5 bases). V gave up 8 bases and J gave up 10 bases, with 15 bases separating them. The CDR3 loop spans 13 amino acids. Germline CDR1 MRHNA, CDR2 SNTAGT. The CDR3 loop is CASAPRVGSPLHF. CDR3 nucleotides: TGTGCCAGCGCCCCCAGGGTTGGGTCACCCCTCCACTTT.

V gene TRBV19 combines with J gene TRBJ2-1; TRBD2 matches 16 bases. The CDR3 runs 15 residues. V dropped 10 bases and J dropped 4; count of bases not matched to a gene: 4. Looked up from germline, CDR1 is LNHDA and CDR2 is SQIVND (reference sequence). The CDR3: CATGLAGGGYNEQFF. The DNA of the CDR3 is TGTGCCACGGGACTAGCGGGAGGGGGGTACAATGAGCAGTTCTTC.

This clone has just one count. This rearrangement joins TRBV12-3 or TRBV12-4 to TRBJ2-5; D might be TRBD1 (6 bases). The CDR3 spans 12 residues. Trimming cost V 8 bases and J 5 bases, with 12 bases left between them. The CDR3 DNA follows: TGTGCCAGCGGACAGTTATTGGAGACCCAGTACTTC. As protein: CASGQLLETQYF.